One sample yielded the 28 T cell receptor beta chains listed below, sequenced in a study of blood T cell repertoires in COVID-19. Profiled with immunoSEQ multiplex PCR; TCRdb holds only in-frame clones, not every one. This table holds under 300,000 clones, around 80% found once. The sequenced sample was peripheral blood. The receptors come from a man aged 35-49 years who had recovered from COVID-19.

Comments on this clone: Since no conserved phenylalanine or tryptophan closes the CDR3, a read error is the likely cause. The limits of the CDR3 on the DNA are not certain, so only TCRdb's listed CDR3 is given. The chain employs TRBV30 and TRBJ1-1; TRBD1, as called in the table, went unchecked against the DNA. The CDR3 length is 11 residues, termini included. CDR1 is GTSNPN and CDR2 is SVGIG in the germline V gene (reference sequence). CDR3 residues: CAWSDGRGRDI.

The chain carries TRBV7-2 and TRBJ2-3; 7 bases are a match to TRBD1. The trim removed 6 bases at V and 0 bases at J, leaving 3 bases unmatched. Germline V gene data show CDR1 as SGHTA and CDR2 as FQGNSA. The CDR3 contains 14 residues. The CDR3 bases are TGTGCCAGCAGACAGGGGCTAAGCACAGATACGCAGTATTTT. Protein: CASRQGLSTDTQYF.

This clone was recorded only once. The chain is built from TRBV9 and TRBJ2-5; TRBD1 aligns across 7 bases. Germline trimming cut 3 bases from V and 1 base from J; bases unmatched to any gene: 9. This CDR3 region has 16 residues. CDR1 is SGDLS, CDR2 YYNGEE, per germline. DNA for the CDR3: TGTGCCAGCAGCGCCGCAGGGGGTTTGGGCCAAGAGACCCAGTACTTC. Its translation is CASSAAGGLGQETQYF.

The chain recombines TRBV18 with TRBJ2-2; TRBD2 aligns across 15 bases. The CDR3 sequence is 18 residues long. The germline CDR1 and CDR2 sequences are KGHSH and LQKENI. The junction had 10 bases not matched to a gene; V was cut back by 7 bases and J by 4 bases. CDR3 DNA: TGTGCCAGCTTATCCGGGACTAGCGGGAGGACGGCCACCGGGGAGCTGTTTTTT. It codes for CASLSGTSGRTATGELFF.

V is TRBV10-3 and J is TRBJ1-1; D remains ambiguous. From germline, CDR1 is ENHRY and CDR2 SYGVKD. Between the trimmed V and J ends, which lost 0 bases and 1 base, there was a span of 9 bases. The CDR3 spans 15 residues. The CDR3 nucleotides are TGTGCCATCAGTGAGTCCGGAGGTTGGAACACTGAAGCTTTCTTT. As protein: CAISESGGWNTEAFF.

The rearrangement joins TRBV2 to TRBJ1-2; D is unresolved. CDR3 length: 13 amino acids. Germline lookup yields CDR1 SNHLY and CDR2 FYNNEI. V shed 6 bases and J shed 0 bases, with 8 bases lying between them. DNA for the CDR3: TGTGCCAGCAGACAGTACTCTAACTATGGCTACACCTTC. This translates into CASRQYSNYGYTF.

The chain joins TRBV5-8 to TRBJ2-3, with TRBD1 matching over 9 bases. Unmatched junction bases numbered 7, after V lost 4 bases and J lost 4 bases. From germline, CDR1 is SGHTS and CDR2 YDEGEE. The CDR3 covers 15 residues. The CDR3 reads CASSPGQGRADTQYF. DNA for the CDR3: TGTGCCAGCAGCCCGGGACAGGGAAGGGCAGATACGCAGTATTTT.

The rearrangement links TRBV7-2 to TRBJ2-1, with a tentative D call TRBD2 (5 bases). The germline V and J ends were trimmed by 0 bases and 2 bases, with 8 bases remaining between them. This CDR3 region has 15 residues. Germline loops: CDR1 SGHTA, CDR2 FQGNSA. This CDR3 reads CASSLAEAAYNEQFF. In nucleotides, the CDR3 is TGTGCCAGCAGCTTAGCGGAGGCGGCCTACAATGAGCAGTTCTTC.

The chain couples TRBV6-6 to TRBJ1-3; no definite D call. V was cut by 0 bases and J by 4 bases, with 10 bases left in between. This CDR3 region has 15 residues. Germline V gene sequence: CDR1 MNHNY, CDR2 SVGAGI (reference sequence). Here the CDR3 reads CASSYSGGGGNTIYF. The DNA for the CDR3 is TGTGCCAGCAGTTACTCGGGAGGTGGGGGAAACACCATATATTTT.

This chain links TRBV13 with TRBJ2-3, with D tentatively TRBD2 (7 bases). Trimming took 4 bases from V and 4 from J, leaving 15 bases between them. Germline values: CDR1 PRHDT, CDR2 FYEKMQ (reference sequence). This CDR3 spans 15 amino acids. CDR3 protein: CASSSTGGPPDTQYF. CDR3 nucleotide sequence: TGTGCCAGCAGCTCAACGGGGGGCCCGCCAGATACGCAGTATTTT. The full variable domain, completed using reference TRBV13 and TRBJ2-3, is AAGVIQSPRHLIKEKRETATLKCYPIPRHDTVYWYQQGPGQDPQFLISFYEKMQSDKGSIPDRFSAQQFSDYHSELNMSSLELGDSALYFCASSSTGGPPDTQYFGPGTRLTVL.

V and J are TRBV12-5 and TRBJ2-6; D unclear. Germline-derived CDR1 and CDR2 are LGHNT and FRNRAP. The CDR3 loop spans 13 amino acids. V lost 7 bases and J lost 1, with 5 bases in between. The DNA for the CDR3 is TGTGCTAGTGCCCGGTCTGGGGCCAACGTCCTGACTTTC. Its translation: CASARSGANVLTF.

The genes are TRBV5-1 and TRBJ2-5, with TRBD2 as a possible D gene (5 bases). The germline V gene encodes CDR1 SGHRS and CDR2 YFSETQ. The ends were cut back, 4 bases at V and 4 bases at J, with 17 bases in the middle. The CDR3 is 15 amino acids. CDR3 nucleotides: TGCGCCAGCAGCCCACCCGGGTCTCGGGGAGAGACCCAGTACTTC. Residues: CASSPPGSRGETQYF.

The chain combines TRBV10-3 with TRBJ2-7, with 7 nucleotides matching TRBD1. The CDR3 is made up of 13 amino acids. V was pared by 6 bases and J by 6 bases, with 8 bases of the junction left unmatched. The germline V gene encodes CDR1 ENHRY and CDR2 SYGVKD. CDR3 DNA: TGTGCCATCAGGGGCTCCGGGACAGTCGAGCAGTACTTC. Translated, it gives CAIRGSGTVEQYF.

V gene TRBV7-2 combines with J gene TRBJ2-1, with 7 bases that match TRBD2. Germline V gene lookup returns CDR1 SGHTA and CDR2 FQGNSA. This CDR3 is 15 amino acids long. J gave up 2 bases and V 4 bases, and 5 bases lay outside the gene matches. This CDR3 is CASSSGAGTYNEQFF. DNA for the CDR3: TGTGCCAGCAGCTCTGGAGCGGGGACCTACAATGAGCAGTTCTTC.

This chain uses TRBV5-6 with TRBJ2-7; D gene unclear. Per the germline V gene, CDR1 is SGHDT and CDR2 is YYEEEE. The CDR3 extends over 12 amino acids. Trimming cost V 0 bases and J 6 bases, with 7 bases left between them. The CDR3 coding sequence is TGTGCCAGCAGCTTGGGTGGGCGCGAGCAGTACTTC. This sequence encodes CASSLGGREQYF.

V and J are TRBV7-9 and TRBJ2-7, with D possibly being TRBD2 (6 bases). The CDR3 is 14 amino acids. Trimming removed 5 bases from V and 3 bases from J, with 14 bases in between. CDR1 SEHNR and CDR2 FQNEAQ come from the germline V gene (reference sequence). Here the CDR3 DNA reads TGTGCCAGCAGCCCGCGCCAGGGACTCTACGAGCAGTACTTC. Protein product: CASSPRQGLYEQYF.

The rearrangement uses TRBV5-5 and TRBJ1-1; TRBD1 matches at 7 bases. Germline CDR1 is SGHKS and CDR2 is YYEKEE (reference sequence). The trim removed 1 base at V and 4 bases at J, leaving 4 bases unmatched. The CDR3 is made up of 14 amino acids. The CDR3 DNA sequence: TGTGCCAGCAGCTTGCGGCACAGGGGCACTGAAGCTTTCTTT. It translates to CASSLRHRGTEAFF.

The V call is TRBV5-4, the J call TRBJ2-1, with 16 bases identical to TRBD2. Germline CDR1 is SGHNT and CDR2 is YYREEE (reference sequence). After removal of 5 bases from V and 8 bases from J, the junction contained 7 bases not matched to a gene. The CDR3 totals 16 residues. This CDR3 reads CASSPGTSGGAYEQFF. In DNA, the CDR3 is TGTGCCAGCAGTCCCGGGACTAGCGGGGGGGCCTATGAGCAGTTCTTC.

The gene calls are TRBV5-1 and TRBJ1-1; the match to TRBD1 covers 9 bases. The CDR3 covers 15 residues. Looked up from germline, CDR1 is SGHRS and CDR2 is YFSETQ. With 0 bases clipped from V and 3 bases from J, the junction kept 3 bases outside the gene matches. CDR3 loop: CASSLADRGDTEAFF. The CDR3 DNA reads TGCGCCAGCAGCTTGGCAGACAGGGGGGACACTGAAGCTTTCTTT.

V is TRBV7-2 and J is TRBJ1-1, with D perhaps TRBD1 (5 bases). V was clipped by 5 bases and J by 7 bases, with 20 bases between them. Germline V lookup: CDR1 SGHTA, CDR2 FQGNSA. This CDR3 is built from 15 residues. The CDR3: CASSPTPGGKSEAFF. In DNA, the CDR3 is TGTGCCAGCAGCCCAACGCCGGGGGGAAAGAGTGAAGCTTTCTTT.

CDR3 residues: CASSEGTGSYEQYF. Written as DNA, the CDR3 is TGTGCCAGCAGTGAGGGGACAGGAAGCTACGAGCAGTACTTC. J is TRBJ2-7 and V is TRBV25-1, with 8 bases identical to TRBD1. Germline trimming cut 3 bases from V and 3 bases from J; bases unmatched to any gene: 4. Germline values: CDR1 MGHDK, CDR2 SYGVNS. This CDR3 has 14 residues.

This clone was recorded once. The J gene is TRBJ1-2, the V gene TRBV4-1; 7 nucleotides agree with TRBD1. Germline lookup yields CDR1 MGHRA and CDR2 YSYEKL. The junction had 6 bases not matched to a gene; V was cut back by 4 bases and J by 4 bases. The CDR3 sequence is 14 residues long. Here the CDR3 DNA reads TGCGCCAGCAGCCGGGGACAGTTATCCTATGGCTACACCTTC. This sequence encodes CASSRGQLSYGYTF.

The gene calls are TRBV5-1 and TRBJ2-7, with 11 bases lining up with TRBD2. There are 17 residues in the CDR3. With 2 bases clipped from V and 0 bases from J, the junction kept 7 bases outside the gene matches. Germline V gene data show CDR1 as SGHRS and CDR2 as YFSETQ. The CDR3 here is CASSFEGLAVSSYEQYF. CDR3 in DNA: TGCGCCAGCAGCTTCGAGGGACTAGCGGTTTCCTCCTACGAGCAGTACTTC.

The V call is TRBV6-6, the J call TRBJ1-5, with a weak D call TRBD1 (5 bases). Germline CDR1 MNHNY, CDR2 SVGAGI (reference sequence). The CDR3 has 14 residues. V dropped 7 bases and J dropped 4 bases, with 14 bases sitting between them. The CDR3 region has the DNA TGTGCCAGCACCCCGACAGTTGCGAATCAGCCCCAGCATTTT. Translation gives CASTPTVANQPQHF.

Of note for this clone: At one end the junction does not follow the germline gene, possibly because of a read error. V usage is TRBV5-4 and J usage is TRBJ2-1; the match to TRBD2 covers 7 bases. CDR1 is SGHNT, CDR2 YYREEE, per germline (reference sequence). The length of the CDR3 is 14 residues. CDR3 bases: TGTGCCAGCACCTTGGGAGGGGAGGGCAATGAGCAGTTCTTC. Encoded protein: CASTLGGEGNEQFF.

The rearrangement joins TRBV5-4 to TRBJ2-1; 7 nucleotides line up with TRBD2. The J segment lost 7 bases and the V segment lost 5 bases, leaving 15 bases of the junction unmatched. Germline V gene sequence: CDR1 SGHNT, CDR2 YYREEE (reference sequence). This CDR3 is built from 16 residues. The CDR3 sequence is CASSIRARLAGNEQFF. The DNA of the CDR3 is TGTGCCAGCAGTATAAGAGCGAGACTAGCTGGGAATGAGCAGTTCTTC.

This sequence joins TRBV6-5 and TRBJ1-3; 9 bases align to TRBD1. CDR1 MNHEY and CDR2 SVGAGI come from the germline V gene. The CDR3 covers 15 residues. With 7 bases clipped from V and 3 bases from J, the junction kept 7 bases outside the gene matches. CDR3 protein: CASTKQGARGNTIYF. The DNA of the CDR3 is TGTGCCAGCACTAAACAGGGGGCTCGTGGAAACACCATATATTTT.

The chain uses TRBV6-1 and TRBJ1-2, with 9 bases matching TRBD1. Unmatched junction bases numbered 8, after V lost 3 bases and J lost 3 bases. The CDR3 is 16 residues long. CDR1 is MNHNS, CDR2 SASEGT, per germline. The CDR3 loop is CASSDRDRVLDYGYTF. CDR3 in DNA: TGTGCCAGCAGTGACCGGGACAGGGTTCTGGACTATGGCTACACCTTC.